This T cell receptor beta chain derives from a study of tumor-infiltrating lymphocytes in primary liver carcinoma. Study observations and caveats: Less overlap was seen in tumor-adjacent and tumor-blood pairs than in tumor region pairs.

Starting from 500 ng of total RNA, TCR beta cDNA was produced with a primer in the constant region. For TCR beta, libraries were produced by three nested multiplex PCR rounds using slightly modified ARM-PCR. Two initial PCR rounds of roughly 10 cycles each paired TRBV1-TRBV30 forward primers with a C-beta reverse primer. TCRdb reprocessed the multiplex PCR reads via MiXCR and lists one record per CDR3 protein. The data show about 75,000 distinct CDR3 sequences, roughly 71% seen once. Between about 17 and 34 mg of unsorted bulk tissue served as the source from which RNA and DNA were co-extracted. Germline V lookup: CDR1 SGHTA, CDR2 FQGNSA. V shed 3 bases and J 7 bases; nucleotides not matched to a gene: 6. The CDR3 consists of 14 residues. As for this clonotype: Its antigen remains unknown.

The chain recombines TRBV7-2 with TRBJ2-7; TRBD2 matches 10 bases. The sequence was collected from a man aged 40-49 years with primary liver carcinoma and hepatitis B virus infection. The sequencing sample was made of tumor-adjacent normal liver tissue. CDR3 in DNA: TGTGCCAGCAGCTTTAGCGGGGGGACAGCGGAGCAGTACTTC. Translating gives CASSFSGGTAEQYF.